The clone carrying this T cell receptor (beta chain) was picked up many times. Its target is not known. The data belong to a study of T cells after yellow fever vaccination. Overall study context: Fractions of low cell number were prepared using SMART-Seq v4 Ultra Low Input. Notes on the study in general: Faster peaking, at day 5 versus 15, marked a secondary response that was weaker. Post-booster samples contained most primary-vaccination clones (roughly 96% CD4, less than 90% CD8).

UMIs and a universal primer site were added when TCR cDNA was made by 5'RACE template switching. MiXCR, run by TCRdb on the 5' RACE reads, gives a single entry per CDR3 protein. This sample has some 110,000 distinct CDR3 sequences, with about 7.2% found just once. The origin of this receptor is a man in his late teens or twenties who received the YFV17D yellow fever vaccine. The sample was CD4+ T cells sorted from PBMCs, taken more than 40 days after the first yellow fever vaccination.

CDR3: CASSPRGRETQYF. In nucleotides, the CDR3 is TGTGCCAGCAGTCCCAGGGGGCGGGAGACCCAGTACTTC. The J gene is TRBJ2-5, the V gene TRBV27; 8 nucleotides align to TRBD1. CDR1 is MNHEY and CDR2 is SMNVEV in the germline V gene (reference sequence). The CDR3 covers 13 residues. Trimming at V came to 5 bases and at J to 5 bases, leaving 4 bases not matched to a gene.